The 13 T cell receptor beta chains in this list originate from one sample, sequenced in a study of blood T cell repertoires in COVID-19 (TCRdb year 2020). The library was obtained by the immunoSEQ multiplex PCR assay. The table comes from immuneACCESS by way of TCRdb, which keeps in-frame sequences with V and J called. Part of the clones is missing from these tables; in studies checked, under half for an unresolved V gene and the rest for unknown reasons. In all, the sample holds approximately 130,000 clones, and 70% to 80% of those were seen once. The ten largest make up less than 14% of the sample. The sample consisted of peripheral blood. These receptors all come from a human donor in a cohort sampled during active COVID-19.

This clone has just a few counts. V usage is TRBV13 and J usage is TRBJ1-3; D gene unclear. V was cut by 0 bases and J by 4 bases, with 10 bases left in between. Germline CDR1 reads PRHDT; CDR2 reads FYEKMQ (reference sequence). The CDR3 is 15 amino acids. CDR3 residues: CASSLGSGSGNTIYF. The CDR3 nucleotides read TGTGCCAGCAGCTTAGGCTCGGGAAGCGGAAACACCATATATTTT.

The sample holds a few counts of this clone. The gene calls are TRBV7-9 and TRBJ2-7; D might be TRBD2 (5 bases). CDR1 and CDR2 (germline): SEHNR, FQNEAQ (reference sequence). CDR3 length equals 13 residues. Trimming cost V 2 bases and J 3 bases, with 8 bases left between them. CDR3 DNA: TGTGCCAGCAGCTTAAGCGGCTACTACGAGCAGTACTTC. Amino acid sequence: CASSLSGYYEQYF.

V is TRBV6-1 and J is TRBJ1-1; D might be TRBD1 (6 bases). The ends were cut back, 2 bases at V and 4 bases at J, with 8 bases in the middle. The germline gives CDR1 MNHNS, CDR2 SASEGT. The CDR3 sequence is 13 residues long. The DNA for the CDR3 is TGTGCCAGCAGTGAAAGAGGGGGCACTGAAGCTTTCTTT. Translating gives CASSERGGTEAFF.

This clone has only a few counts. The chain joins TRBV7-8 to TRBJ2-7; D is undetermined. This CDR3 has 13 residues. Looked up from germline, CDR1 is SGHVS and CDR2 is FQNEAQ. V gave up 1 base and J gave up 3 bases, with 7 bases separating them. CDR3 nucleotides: TGTGCCAGCAGCTTAGGCGCCGGCTACGAGCAGTACTTC. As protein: CASSLGAGYEQYF.

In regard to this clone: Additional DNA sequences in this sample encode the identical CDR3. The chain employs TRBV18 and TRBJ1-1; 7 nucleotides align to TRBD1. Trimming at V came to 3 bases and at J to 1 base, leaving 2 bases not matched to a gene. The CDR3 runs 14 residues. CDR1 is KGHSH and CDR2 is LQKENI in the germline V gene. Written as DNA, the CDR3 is TGTGCCAGCTCACCGAGACAGGGGAACACTGAAGCTTTCTTT. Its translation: CASSPRQGNTEAFF.

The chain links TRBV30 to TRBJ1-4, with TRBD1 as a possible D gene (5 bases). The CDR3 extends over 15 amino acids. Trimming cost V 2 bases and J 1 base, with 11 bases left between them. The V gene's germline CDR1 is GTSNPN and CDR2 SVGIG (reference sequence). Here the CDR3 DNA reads TGTGCCTGGAGTAGGAGGGGATTAACTAATGAAAAACTGTTTTTT. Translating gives CAWSRRGLTNEKLFF. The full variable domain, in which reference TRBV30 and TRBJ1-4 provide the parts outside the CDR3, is SQTIHQWPATLVQPVGSPLSLECTVEGTSNPNLYWYRQAAGRGLQLLFYSVGIGQISSEVPQNLSASRPQDRQFILSSKKLLLSDSGFYLCAWSRRGLTNEKLFFGSGTQLSVL.

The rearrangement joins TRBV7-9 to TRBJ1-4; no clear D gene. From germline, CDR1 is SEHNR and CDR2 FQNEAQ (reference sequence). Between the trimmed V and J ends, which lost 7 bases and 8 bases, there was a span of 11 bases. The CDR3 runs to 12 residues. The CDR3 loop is CASIGFGEKLFF. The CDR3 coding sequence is TGTGCCAGCATCGGATTCGGGGAAAAACTGTTTTTT.

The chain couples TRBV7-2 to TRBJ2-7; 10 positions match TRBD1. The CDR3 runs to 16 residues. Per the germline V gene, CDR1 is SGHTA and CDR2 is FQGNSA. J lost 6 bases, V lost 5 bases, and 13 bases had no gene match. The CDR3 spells CASSVTLTGQGFEQYF. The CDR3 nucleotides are TGTGCCAGCAGCGTGACTCTCACGGGACAGGGGTTCGAGCAGTACTTC.

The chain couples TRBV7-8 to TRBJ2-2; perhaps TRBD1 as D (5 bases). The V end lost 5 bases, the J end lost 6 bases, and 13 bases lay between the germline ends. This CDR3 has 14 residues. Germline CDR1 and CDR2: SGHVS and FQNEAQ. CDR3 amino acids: CASSHSQGSGELFF. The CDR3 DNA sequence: TGTGCCAGCAGCCATTCCCAGGGCTCCGGGGAGCTGTTTTTT.

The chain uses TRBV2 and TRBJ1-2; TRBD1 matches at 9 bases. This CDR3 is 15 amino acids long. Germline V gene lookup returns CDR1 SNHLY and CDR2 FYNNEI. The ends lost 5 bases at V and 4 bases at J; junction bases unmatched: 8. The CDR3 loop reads CASSTGTGFTYGYTF. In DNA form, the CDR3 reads TGTGCCAGCAGTACCGGGACAGGGTTTACCTATGGCTACACCTTC.

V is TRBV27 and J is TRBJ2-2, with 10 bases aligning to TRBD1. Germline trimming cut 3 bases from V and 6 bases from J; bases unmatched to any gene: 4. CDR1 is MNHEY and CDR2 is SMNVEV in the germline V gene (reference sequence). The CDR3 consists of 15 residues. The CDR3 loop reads CASSFLGQGAGELFF. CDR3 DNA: TGTGCCAGCAGTTTCCTAGGACAGGGGGCCGGGGAGCTGTTTTTT.

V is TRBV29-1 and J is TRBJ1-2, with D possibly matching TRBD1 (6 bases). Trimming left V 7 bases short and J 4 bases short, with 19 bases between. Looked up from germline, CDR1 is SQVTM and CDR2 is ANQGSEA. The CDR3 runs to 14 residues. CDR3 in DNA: TGCAGCGGCCTCCAGACAGGCTCTACCTATGGCTACACCTTC. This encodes CSGLQTGSTYGYTF.

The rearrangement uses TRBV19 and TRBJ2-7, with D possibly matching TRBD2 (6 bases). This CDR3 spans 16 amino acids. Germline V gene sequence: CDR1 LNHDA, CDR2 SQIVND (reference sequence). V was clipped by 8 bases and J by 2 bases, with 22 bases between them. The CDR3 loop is CASAIGGRQTTYEQYF. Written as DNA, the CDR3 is TGTGCCAGTGCAATCGGGGGACGACAGACTACCTACGAGCAGTACTTC.